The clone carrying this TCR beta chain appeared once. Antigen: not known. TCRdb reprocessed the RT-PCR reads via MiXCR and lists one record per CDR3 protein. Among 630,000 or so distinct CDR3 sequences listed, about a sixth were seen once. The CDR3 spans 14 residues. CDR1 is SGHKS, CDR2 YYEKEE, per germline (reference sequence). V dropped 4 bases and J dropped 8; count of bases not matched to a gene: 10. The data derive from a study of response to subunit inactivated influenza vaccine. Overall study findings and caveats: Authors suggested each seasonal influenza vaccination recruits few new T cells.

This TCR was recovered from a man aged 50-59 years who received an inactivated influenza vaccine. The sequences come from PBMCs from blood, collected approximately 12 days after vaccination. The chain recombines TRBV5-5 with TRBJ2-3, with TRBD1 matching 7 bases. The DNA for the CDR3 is TGTGCCAGCAGCAAAGGACAGGAACGAGCTACGCAGTATTTT. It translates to CASSKGQERATQYF.